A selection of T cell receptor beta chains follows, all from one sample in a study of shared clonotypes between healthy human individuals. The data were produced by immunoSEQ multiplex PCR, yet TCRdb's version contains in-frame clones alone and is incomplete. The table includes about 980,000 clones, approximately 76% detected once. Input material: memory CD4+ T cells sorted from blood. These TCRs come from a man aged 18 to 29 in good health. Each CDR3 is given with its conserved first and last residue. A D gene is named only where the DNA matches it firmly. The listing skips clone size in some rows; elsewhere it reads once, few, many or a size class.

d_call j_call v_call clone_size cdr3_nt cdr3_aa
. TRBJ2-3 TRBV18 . TGTGCCAGCTCCCTCGGACGGGACACAGATACGCAGTATTTT CASSLGRDTDTQYF
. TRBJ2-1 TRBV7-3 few TGTGCCAGCAGCCCCTTGGGGGGACCCTACAATGAGCAGTTCTTC CASSPLGGPYNEQFF
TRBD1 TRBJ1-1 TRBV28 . TGTGCCAGCAGTTTATACAGGGGTGAAGCTTTCTTT CASSLYRGEAFF
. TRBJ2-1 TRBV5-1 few TGCGCCAGCAGCTTTGACTACTCCAAGCAGTTCTTC CASSFDYSKQFF
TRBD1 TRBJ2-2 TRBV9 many TGTGCCAGCAGCGCCCAGGGGGCCGGGGAGCTGTTTTTT CASSAQGAGELFF
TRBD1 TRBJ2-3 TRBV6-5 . TGTGCCAGCAGTTTTGGACAGGGGGCCTATACGCAGTATTTT CASSFGQGAYTQYF
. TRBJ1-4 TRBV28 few TGTGCCAGCAGCCGCCCTCTAAATGAAAAACTGTTTTTT CASSRPLNEKLFF
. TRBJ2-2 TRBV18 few TGTGCCAGCTCACCACAGGGTCGGACCGGGGAGCTGTTTTTT CASSPQGRTGELFF
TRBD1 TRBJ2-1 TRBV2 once TGTGCCAGCAGTTTCGACAGGGGATACGATGAGCAGTTCTTC CASSFDRGYDEQFF
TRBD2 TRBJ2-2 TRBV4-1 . TGCGCCAGCAGCCCTCTGGGACTAGCGGGAGGCACCGGGGAGCTGTTTTTT CASSPLGLAGGTGELFF
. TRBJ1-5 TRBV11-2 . TGTGCCAGCAGCCAGGGTTGGCAGGGCAATCAGCCCCAGCATTTT CASSQGWQGNQPQHF
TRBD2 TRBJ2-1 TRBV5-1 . TGCGCCAGCAGCTTAAGGACTAGCGGTGGGAATGAGCAGTTCTTC CASSLRTSGGNEQFF
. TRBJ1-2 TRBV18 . TGTGCCAGCTCACCAGACCCCGGCTATGGCTACACCTTC CASSPDPGYGYTF
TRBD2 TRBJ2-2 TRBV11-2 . TGTGCCAGCAGCCAATTATCTAGCGGGCGGAACACCGGGGAGCTGTTTTTT CASSQLSSGRNTGELFF
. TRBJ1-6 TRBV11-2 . TGTGCCAGCAGCTTGCGAGGGGGAGACGGTAATTCACCCCTCCACTTT CASSLRGGDGNSPLHF
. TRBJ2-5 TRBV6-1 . TGTGCCAGCAGCGCGCCAAGGCCAGGACAAGAGACCCAGTACTTC CASSAPRPGQETQYF
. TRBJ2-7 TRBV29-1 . TGCAGCGCCCGGGGGGCTAGCTCCTACGAGCAGTACTTC CSARGASSYEQYF
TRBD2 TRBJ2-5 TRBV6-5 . TGTGCCAGCAGTTACGCGGGACTAGCGGAAGAGACCCAGTACTTC CASSYAGLAEETQYF
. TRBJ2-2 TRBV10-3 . TGTGCCACTTCAGGGGCCAACACCGGGGAGCTGTTTTTT CATSGANTGELFF
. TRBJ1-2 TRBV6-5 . TGTGCCAGCAGTGGGGACGTTTCTAACTATGGCTACACCTTC CASSGDVSNYGYTF
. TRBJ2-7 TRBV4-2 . TGTGCCAGCAGCCAAGTTCCGGAGTCGGGCTACGAGCAGTACTTC CASSQVPESGYEQYF
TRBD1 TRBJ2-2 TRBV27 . TGTGCCAGCAGTTTTGAGGGACAGCGTATCGGGGAGCTGTTTTTT CASSFEGQRIGELFF
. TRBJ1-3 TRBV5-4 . TGTGCCAGCAGCTTGGCCGACGACAGGGGAAACACCATATATTTT CASSLADDRGNTIYF
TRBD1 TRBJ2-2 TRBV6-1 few TGTGCCAGCAGCCCCGGGACAGCGAACACCGGGGAGCTGTTTTTT CASSPGTANTGELFF
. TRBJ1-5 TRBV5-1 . TGCGCCAGCAGCCCCTTGGACGGGAGGAATCAGCCCCAGCATTTT CASSPLDGRNQPQHF
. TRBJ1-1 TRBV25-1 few TGTGCCAGCATGGGGGTGAACACTGAAGCTTTCTTT CASMGVNTEAFF
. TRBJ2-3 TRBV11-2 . TGTGCCAGCAGCCGTGACAGAACAGATACGCAGTATTTT CASSRDRTDTQYF
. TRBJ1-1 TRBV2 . TGTGCCAGCAGTGACGGGGTTAGGAACACTGAAGCTTTCTTT CASSDGVRNTEAFF
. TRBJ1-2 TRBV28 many TGTGCCAGCAGTTTAGTGGGGAACTATGGCTACACCTTC CASSLVGNYGYTF
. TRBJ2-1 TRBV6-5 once TGTGCCAGCAGCCCGAGACTTGAAACCAATGAGCAGTTCTTC CASSPRLETNEQFF
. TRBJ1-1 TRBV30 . TGTGCCTGGACCCCGGACATGAGGTCCACTGAAGCTTTCTTT CAWTPDMRSTEAFF
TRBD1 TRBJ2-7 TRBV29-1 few TGCAGCGTTGAATTGGAGGCAGGGGGTGGATACGAGCAGTACTTC CSVELEAGGGYEQYF
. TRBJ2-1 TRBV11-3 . TGTGCCAGCAGCTTAGGGGCAGAATACAATGAGCAGTTCTTC CASSLGAEYNEQFF
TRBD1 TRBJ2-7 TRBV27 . TGTGCCAGCAGTTTAGGACAGGGTCCCTACGAGCAGTACTTC CASSLGQGPYEQYF
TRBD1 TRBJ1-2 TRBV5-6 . TGTGCCGAACGGGCAGGGGGTATGGCTAACTATGGCTACACCTTC CAERAGGMANYGYTF
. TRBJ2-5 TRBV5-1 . TGCGCCAGCAGCTTTCAACAGAGGGAGACCCAGTACTTC CASSFQQRETQYF
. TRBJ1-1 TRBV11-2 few TGTGCCAGCAGCTTATCGCGGAACACTGAAGCTTTCTTT CASSLSRNTEAFF
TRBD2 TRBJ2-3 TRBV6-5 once TGTGCCAGCAGATTAGGGACTAGCGGGAGAGATACGCAGTATTTT CASRLGTSGRDTQYF
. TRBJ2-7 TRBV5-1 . TGCGCCAGCAGCTACACGGACAGAATCTACGAGCAGTACTTC CASSYTDRIYEQYF
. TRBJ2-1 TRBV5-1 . TGCGCCAGCAGCTTGGGGATAGCGACCCTCTCCTACAATGAGCAGTTCTTC CASSLGIATLSYNEQFF
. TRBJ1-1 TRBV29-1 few TGCAGTTTCAGCATGAACACTGAAGCTTTCTTT CSFSMNTEAFF
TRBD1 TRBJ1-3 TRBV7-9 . TGTGCCAGCGGACAGGGGGCTGGAAACACCATATATTTT CASGQGAGNTIYF